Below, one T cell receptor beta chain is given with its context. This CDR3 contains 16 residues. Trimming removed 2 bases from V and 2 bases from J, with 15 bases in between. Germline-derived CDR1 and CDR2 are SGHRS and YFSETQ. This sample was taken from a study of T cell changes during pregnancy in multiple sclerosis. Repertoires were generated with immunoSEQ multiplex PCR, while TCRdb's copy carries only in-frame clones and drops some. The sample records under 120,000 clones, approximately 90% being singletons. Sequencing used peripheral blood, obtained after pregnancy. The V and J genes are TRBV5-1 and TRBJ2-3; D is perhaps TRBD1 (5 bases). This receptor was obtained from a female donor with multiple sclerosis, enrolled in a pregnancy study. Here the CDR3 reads CASSFRQIPTTDTQYF. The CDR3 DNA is TGCGCCAGCAGCTTTCGACAGATACCTACCACAGATACGCAGTATTTT.